This is a list of T cell receptor beta chains from one sample in a study of naive and memory T cell subsets. TCRdb analysed the UMI-ligation and nested PCR reads with MiXCR anew, one entry per CDR3 protein. The sample has 130,000 to 150,000 distinct CDR3 sequences, approximately 15% seen once. The sample comprised naive CD4+ T cells from blood. These TCRs come from a human donor in good health. The conserved cysteine and the conserved F or W are not part of the CDR3 here. The order of the fields is J gene, V gene, CDR3 protein.

TRBJ2-1	TRBV3-1	ASSQGPGASGQF
TRBJ1-1	TRBV24-1	ATSDASIANTEAF
TRBJ2-1	TRBV20-1	SARDGAGLEGNEQF
TRBJ1-5	TRBV18	ASSLGQSNQPQH
TRBJ2-3	TRBV3-1	ASSQRAVTDTQY
TRBJ1-2	TRBV12-3/TRBV12-4	ASSLLRGWSGYT
TRBJ1-2	TRBV4-1	ASSQFRTNYGYT
TRBJ2-2	TRBV3-1	ASSFDTGELF
TRBJ1-5	TRBV10-2	ASSEYNQPQH
TRBJ2-7	TRBV7-2	ASSPPGLGGYEQY